Following are 18 T cell receptor beta chains from one sample sequenced in a study of monozygotic twins with inflammatory bowel disease. TCRdb re-called the 5' RACE reads; every CDR3 protein appears as one record, without DNA. The clone table shows fewer than 200,000 distinct CDR3 sequences, with the ten largest holding roughly 2.3%. Sequenced input: blood. The origin of the receptors is a human donor with ulcerative colitis or Crohn's disease, or a healthy co-twin of an affected twin (not recorded which).

V usage is TRBV5-4 and J usage is TRBJ2-3. The CDR3 has 14 residues. In germline, CDR1 is SGHNT, CDR2 YYREEE (reference sequence). CDR3: CASSRATSTDTQYF.

This chain links TRBV3-1 with TRBJ2-7; with no DNA, the TCRdb D assignment of TRBD1 cannot be verified. This CDR3 comprises 15 residues. Germline V gene data show CDR1 as LGHDT and CDR2 as YNNKEL (reference sequence). CDR3 region: CASSQDPGPSYEQYF.

This chain links TRBV4-2 with TRBJ2-3; the TCRdb D gene call, TRBD2, has no DNA to confirm it. The CDR3 consists of 16 residues. CDR1 LGHNA and CDR2 YNFKEQ come from the germline V gene. The CDR3 region is CASSQVPLANTDTQYF.

This chain links TRBV12-3 or TRBV12-4 with TRBJ1-5; TCRdb reports TRBD1, a call that lacks DNA to check it against. The CDR3 is 17 amino acids. This CDR3 is CASSGSSGVLGNQPQHF.

This chain links TRBV7-9 with TRBJ2-5. The germline V gene has CDR1 SEHNR and CDR2 FQNEAQ (reference sequence). The CDR3 is made up of 15 amino acids. CDR3 region: CASSLAAIHFGTQYF.

The chain employs TRBV10-3 and TRBJ2-7; the D call from TCRdb, TRBD2, cannot be confirmed without DNA. Germline lookup yields CDR1 ENHRY and CDR2 SYGVKD. This CDR3 has 16 amino acids. The CDR3 here is CAISEATSGSLYEQYF.

This rearrangement joins TRBV5-6 to TRBJ1-6; the TCRdb D gene call, TRBD1, has no DNA to confirm it. This CDR3 is 16 amino acids long. Germline loops: CDR1 SGHDT, CDR2 YYEEEE. The CDR3 here is CASSSTGLTYNSPLHF.

The chain carries TRBV19 and TRBJ1-1; the D call of TRBD1 rests on TCRdb alone, since no DNA is present to check it. The CDR3 length is 16 residues. From germline, CDR1 is LNHDA and CDR2 SQIVND (reference sequence). This chain's CDR3 is CASSPRQGYLNTEAFF.

This rearrangement joins TRBV11-2 to TRBJ2-1; TCRdb calls TRBD1, which cannot be checked without DNA. The germline CDR1 and CDR2 sequences are SGHAT and FQNNGV. This CDR3 contains 13 residues. This CDR3 reads CASSVGTGYEQFF.

This chain uses TRBV7-6 with TRBJ1-1; TCRdb picks TRBD1, but there is no DNA to check that call. CDR3 length: 14 residues. Germline assignment: CDR1 SGHVS and CDR2 FNYEAQ. This chain's CDR3 is CASTFNPSQGEAFF.

The genes are TRBV7-9 and TRBJ2-7; TCRdb names TRBD1, which stays unverified in the absence of DNA. The germline V gene has CDR1 SEHNR and CDR2 FQNEAQ (reference sequence). The CDR3 consists of 17 residues. CDR3 sequence: CASSLGVGSASSYEQYF.

The gene calls are TRBV12-3 or TRBV12-4 and TRBJ2-3; TCRdb returns TRBD2, unconfirmable since there is no DNA. CDR3 length: 17 residues. CDR3 in amino acids: CASSFMASGGPADTQYF.

This chain joins TRBV7-2 and TRBJ2-6. The CDR3 totals 15 residues. Germline V gene lookup returns CDR1 SGHTA and CDR2 FQGNSA. This CDR3 is CASTRFISGANVLTF.

The rearrangement uses TRBV7-2 and TRBJ2-5; checking the TCRdb D call of TRBD1 is not possible without DNA. This CDR3 contains 15 residues. CDR1 SGHTA and CDR2 FQGNSA come from the germline V gene. This CDR3 is CASSFNTGGVETQYF.

This rearrangement joins TRBV5-1 to TRBJ2-6; checking the TCRdb D call of TRBD1 is not possible without DNA. The length of the CDR3 is 15 residues. Germline V gene lookup returns CDR1 SGHRS and CDR2 YFSETQ. This chain's CDR3 is CASSLPGRGANVLTF. Complete variable domain (other parts from reference TRBV5-1 and TRBJ2-6): KAGVTQTPRYLIKTRGQQVTLSCSPISGHRSVSWYQQTPGQGLQFLFEYFSETQRNKGNFPGRFSGRQFSNSRSEMNVSTLELGDSALYLCASSLPGRGANVLTFGAGSRLTVL.

CDR3 sequence: CASSFPGLTTDTQYF. This chain joins TRBV7-8 and TRBJ2-3; TCRdb gives TRBD2 as the D gene, but with no DNA this cannot be confirmed. The germline CDR1 and CDR2 sequences are SGHVS and FQNEAQ. CDR3 length: 15 residues.

The CDR3: CATTGNYGYTF. The rearrangement uses TRBV19 and TRBJ1-2; TCRdb's assignment of TRBD1 cannot be checked, as there is no DNA. CDR3 length: 11 residues. In germline, CDR1 is LNHDA, CDR2 SQIVND (reference sequence).

The chain joins TRBV7-9 to TRBJ2-4. Germline lookup yields CDR1 SEHNR and CDR2 FQNEAQ (reference sequence). The CDR3 runs to 11 residues. The chain's CDR3 is CASSSGNIQYF.